This T cell receptor (beta chain) was retrieved from a study of cytomegalovirus exposure and HLA in healthy donors. In germline, CDR1 is SGHDN, CDR2 FVKESK. With 6 bases clipped from V and 9 bases from J, the junction kept 11 bases outside the gene matches. The CDR3 length is 15 residues. General study points: CMV serostatus was the sole immune exposure information available.

Of note for this clone: Antigen specificity is unknown.

Primers included in the PCR were 60 Vbeta and 13 Jbeta primers. Per the study methods: Approximately 11 million of 80 million or so unique TCR beta chains were shared, per a later count. The method was immunoSEQ multiplex PCR; TCRdb's version includes in-frame clones alone and lacks a portion of them. That table supplies the V and J calls and clone size; D and trimming were determined from the DNA. The top ten hold about 3.5% of the sample, which has about 120,000 clones, 60% to 85% seen once. Sequenced sample: PBMCs. The rearrangement uses TRBV14 and TRBJ2-5, with 12 positions matching TRBD2. This receptor was obtained from a woman aged 25 to 39 in good health and CMV-seropositive. In DNA, the CDR3 is TGTGCCAGCAGTCCGCTAGCGGGGGGGCCGCGGTCCCAGTACTTC. It translates to CASSPLAGGPRSQYF.